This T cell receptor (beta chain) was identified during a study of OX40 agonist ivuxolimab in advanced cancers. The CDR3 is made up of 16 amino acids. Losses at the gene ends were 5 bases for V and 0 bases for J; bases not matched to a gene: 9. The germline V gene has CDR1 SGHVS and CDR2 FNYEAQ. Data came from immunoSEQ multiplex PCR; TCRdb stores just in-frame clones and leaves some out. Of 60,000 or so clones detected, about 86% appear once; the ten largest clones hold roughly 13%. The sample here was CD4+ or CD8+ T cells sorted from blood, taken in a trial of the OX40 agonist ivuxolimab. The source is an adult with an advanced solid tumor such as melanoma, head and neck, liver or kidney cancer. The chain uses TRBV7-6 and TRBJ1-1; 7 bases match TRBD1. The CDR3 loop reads CASSPQGVSVNTEAFF. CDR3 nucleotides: TGTGCCAGCAGCCCCCAGGGGGTGTCGGTGAACACTGAAGCTTTCTTT.